The following is a T cell receptor (beta chain) sequence with its context. This clone was seen a single time. Its recognized antigen is unknown. Base-call qualities are not available, and no considerably larger clone is one nucleotide away. TCRbeta CDR3 regions were amplified from genomic DNA by means of the immunoSEQ Assay, a bias-controlled multiplex PCR. For the original study's pipeline: Within the assay, amplification of reference gene primers was used to estimate how many nucleated cells each sample contained. To quantify the absolute abundance of each unique TCRbeta CDR3 rearrangement, sequence reads were collapsed and filtered. Productive Simpson clonality was computed per sample as the square root of Simpson's diversity index over productive rearrangements. Imported from immuneACCESS, the table was reduced by TCRdb to in-frame sequences with V and J called. These copies leave out some clones; in studies compared against another copy, an unresolved V gene accounts for under half, and the cause of the remainder is not known. V and J calls and clone size come straight from that table; D and trimming were deduced from the DNA. The sample includes around 250,000 clones, with approximately 85% observed a single time. The ten largest make up approximately 2% of the sample.

Participants in the prospective study were aged roughly 18 to 95 years, lived in approximately 26 United States geographic areas, and enrolled through a virtual design. Cohort assignment in the prospective study relied on participant-reported clinical history from a screening survey and a study questionnaire. ImmuneRACE Cohort 3 recovered participants were defined by two consecutive negative NP/OP PCR tests, healthcare professional clearance, or symptom resolution. Each participant in the prospective study had whole blood, serum and a nasopharyngeal or oropharyngeal swab collected by mobile phlebotomists. Participants in the prospective study had the option to provide additional blood draws and questionnaires over a roughly 2-month period. Blood samples from the prospective study were shipped frozen or at room temperature prior to DNA extraction. The data were taken from a study of blood T cell repertoires in COVID-19 (dated by TCRdb to 2020 to 2022). Some background on the complete study: The collaborator samples originated in the United States, Italy and Spain and spanned the acute and convalescent phases of COVID-19. The prospective study material was composed of cDNA or gDNA derived from T cells, B-cell-depleted T cells, or PBMCs. Subjects who had been exposed to COVID-19, were actively infected with it, or had recovered from it provided the deeply sampled blood TCRbeta repertoires that made up the dataset. A freely available public database, intended as a resource for researchers studying the immune response to SARS-CoV-2, is where the repertoires were released. Samples came from the ongoing ImmuneRACE study (first 160 participants) plus 1,254 subjects from 6 global collaborators. Sample metadata almost always included a de-identified subject ID, COVID-19 status, age in years and sex. Where available, HLA class I and class II types were obtained from metadata supplied by the sample provider rather than from assay-based typing. Findings and caveats that apply to the study as a whole: Clinical and demographic metadata were provided uncurated, with the amount varying by source and participant.

CDR1 and CDR2 are drawn from the germline V gene: SGDLS, YYNGEE. Trimming costs V 0 bases and J 1 base, and their ends lie 4 bases apart. Inclusive of the bounding cysteine and phenylalanine, the CDR3 is 13 residues long. The read is trimmed to its CDR3 DNA, 39 bases read in frame from base 1. The clonotype was recovered from a woman between 45 and 65 years old who had recovered from COVID-19. The V and J segments used are TRBV9 and TRBJ1-1, with the D segment identity uncertain. Sequencing was carried out using PBMCs or T cells enriched from blood (not recorded which). The sequence in DNA is TGTGCCAGCAGCGTAGACAGGAACACTGAAGCTTTCTTT. Its translation reads: CASSVDRNTEAFF.